This T cell receptor beta chain originates from a study of Ad26.COV2.S vaccination and SARS-CoV-2 variants. Study-level information: In the COV1001 trial, the donor was in the Ad26.COV2.S arm. Ad26.COV2.S was injected intramuscularly once or twice, 56 days apart.

The repertoire was sequenced with immunoSEQ multiplex PCR; TCRdb's copy has only in-frame clones and lacks some. Of about 350,000 clones listed, about 85% are singletons. This clone has a single count. The CDR3 is made up of 15 amino acids. The germline CDR1 and CDR2 sequences are SEHNR and FQNEAQ (reference sequence). Trimming left V 5 bases short and J 4 bases short, with 18 bases between. The sample's treatment: 15 to 20 received Ad26.COV2.S at low or high dose, single or two shots; 5 received placebo; per-sample allocation not given. Samples came from day 63 after the first vaccine or placebo injection. This adult donor, from Boston, was 18-55 years old. Expressing Wuhan-strain SARS-CoV-2 spike, an Ad26 vector served as the vaccine.

The sequence derives from a person aged 18 to 59 who received the Ad26.COV2.S COVID-19 vaccine or a placebo. The material was peripheral blood, obtained in a trial of Ad26.COV2.S vaccine versus placebo. The chain carries TRBV7-9 and TRBJ2-7; perhaps TRBD1 as D (5 bases). The CDR3 protein is CASSPRTLTGYEQYF. For the CDR3, the DNA is TGTGCCAGCAGCCCCCGGACACTGACTGGTTACGAGCAGTACTTC. The complete variable domain, with remaining parts taken from reference TRBV7-9 and TRBJ2-7, reads DTGVSQNPRHKITKRGQNVTFRCDPISEHNRLYWYRQTLGQGPEFLTYFQNEAQLEKSRLLSDRFSAERPKGSFSTLEIQRTEQGDSAMYLCASSPRTLTGYEQYFGPGTRLTVT.